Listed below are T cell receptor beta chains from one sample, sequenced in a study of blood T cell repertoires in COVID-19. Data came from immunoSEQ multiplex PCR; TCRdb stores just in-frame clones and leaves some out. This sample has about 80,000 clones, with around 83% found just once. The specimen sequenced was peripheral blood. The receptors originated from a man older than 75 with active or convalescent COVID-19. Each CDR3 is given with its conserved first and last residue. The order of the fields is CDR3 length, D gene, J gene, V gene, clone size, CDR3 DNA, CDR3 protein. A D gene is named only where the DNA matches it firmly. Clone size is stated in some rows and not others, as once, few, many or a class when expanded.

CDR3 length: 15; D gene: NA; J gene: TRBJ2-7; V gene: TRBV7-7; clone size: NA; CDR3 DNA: TGTGCTAGCAGCTTATTACCCGGGACAACCTACGAGCAGTACTTC; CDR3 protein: CASSLLPGTTYEQYF
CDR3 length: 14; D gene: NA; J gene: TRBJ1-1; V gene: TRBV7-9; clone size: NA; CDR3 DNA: TGTGCCAGCAGCTCCAAGGGGCCGTTTTTGGAAGCTTTCTTT; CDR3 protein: CASSSKGPFLEAFF
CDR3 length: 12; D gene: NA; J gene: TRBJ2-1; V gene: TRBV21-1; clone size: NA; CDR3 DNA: TGTGCCAGCAGCACTCATTGGACAGGTGTGTTCTTC; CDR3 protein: CASSTHWTGVFF
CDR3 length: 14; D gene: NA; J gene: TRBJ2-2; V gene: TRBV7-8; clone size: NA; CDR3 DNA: TGTGCCAGCAGCTTAGCTGCTCGGGCCGGGGAGCTGTTTTTT; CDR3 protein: CASSLAARAGELFF
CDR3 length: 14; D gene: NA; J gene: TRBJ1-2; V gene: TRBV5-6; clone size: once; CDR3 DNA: TGTGCCAGCAGCTTGGCCTCACGGGACTATGGCTACACCTTC; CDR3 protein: CASSLASRDYGYTF
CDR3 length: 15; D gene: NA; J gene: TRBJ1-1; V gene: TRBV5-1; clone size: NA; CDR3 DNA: TGCGCCAGCAGCTTGGAGTGGGGGCTTGGGAATGAAGCTTTCTTT; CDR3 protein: CASSLEWGLGNEAFF
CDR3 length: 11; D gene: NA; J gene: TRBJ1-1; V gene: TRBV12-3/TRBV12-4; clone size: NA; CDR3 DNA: TGTGCCAGCAAATACAGGGAGGAAGCTTTCTTT; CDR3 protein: CASKYREEAFF
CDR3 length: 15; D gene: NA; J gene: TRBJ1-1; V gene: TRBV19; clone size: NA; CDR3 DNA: TGTGCCAGTACCCCTTCAGGCCTCAATGGCGATGAAGCTTTCTTT; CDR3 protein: CASTPSGLNGDEAFF
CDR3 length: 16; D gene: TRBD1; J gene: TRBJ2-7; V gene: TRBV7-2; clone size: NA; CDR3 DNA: TGTGCCAGCAGCTTACAGGGCGGGACAGGGTGGTACGAGCAGTACTTC; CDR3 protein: CASSLQGGTGWYEQYF
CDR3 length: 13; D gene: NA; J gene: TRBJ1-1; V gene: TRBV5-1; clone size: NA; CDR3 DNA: TGCGCCAGCAGCTTGGAGCGGGCCACTGAAGCTTTCTTT; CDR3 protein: CASSLERATEAFF
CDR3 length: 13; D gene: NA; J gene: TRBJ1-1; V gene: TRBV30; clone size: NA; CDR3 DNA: TGTGCCTGGAGTGTACGCAGGGTGGCTGAAGCTTTCTTT; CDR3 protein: CAWSVRRVAEAFF
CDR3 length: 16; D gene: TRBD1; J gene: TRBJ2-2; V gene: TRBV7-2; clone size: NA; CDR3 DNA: TGTGCCAGCAGCTTAGGGCGGACAGGTGGAACCGGGGAGCTGTTTTTT; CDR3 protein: CASSLGRTGGTGELFF
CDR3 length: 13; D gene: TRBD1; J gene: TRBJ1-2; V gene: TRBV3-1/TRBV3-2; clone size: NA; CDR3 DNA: TGTGCCAGCAGCTCGCGACAGGGGCTTGGCTACACCTTC; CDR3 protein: CASSSRQGLGYTF
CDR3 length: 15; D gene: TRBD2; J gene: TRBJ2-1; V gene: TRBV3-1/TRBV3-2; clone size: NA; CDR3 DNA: TGTGCCAGCAGCCCTCCCGGGACTAGTTTGAATGAGCAGTTCTTC; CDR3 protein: CASSPPGTSLNEQFF
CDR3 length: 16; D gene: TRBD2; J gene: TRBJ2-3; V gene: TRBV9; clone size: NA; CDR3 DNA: TGTGCCAGCAGCGCCTCAAGCGGGGGGAGCACAGATACGCAGTATTTT; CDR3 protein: CASSASSGGSTDTQYF
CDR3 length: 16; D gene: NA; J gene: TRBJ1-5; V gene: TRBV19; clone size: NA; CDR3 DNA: TGTGCCAGTACCACCGACAGGTTCTATAGCAATCAGCCCCAGCATTTT; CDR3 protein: CASTTDRFYSNQPQHF